Below are 5 T cell receptor beta chains sequenced from a single sample in a study of cytomegalovirus exposure and HLA in healthy donors. PCR was performed using 60 Vbeta and 13 Jbeta primers. Method: immunoSEQ multiplex PCR; TCRdb's copy keeps in-frame clones and lacks some. Of 180,000 or so clones in the sample, about 9% were seen once. Sequencing input: PBMCs. These receptors were collected from a woman under 40 in good health and CMV-seropositive.

The chain has TRBV2 and TRBJ2-7; possible D gene TRBD1, 6 bases. This CDR3 is 13 amino acids long. CDR1 is SNHLY and CDR2 is FYNNEI in the germline V gene. The germline V and J ends were trimmed by 2 bases and 1 base, with 6 bases remaining between them. The CDR3 DNA sequence: TGTGCCAGCAGTGAACAGGGGTCCTACGAGCAGTACTTC. Translating gives CASSEQGSYEQYF.

This chain uses TRBV5-8 with TRBJ1-2, with a possible D match to TRBD1 (6 bases). V dropped 3 bases and J dropped 4 bases, with 16 bases sitting between them. CDR3 length: 15 residues. Germline values: CDR1 SGHTS, CDR2 YDEGEE. The CDR3 nucleotides are TGTGCCAGCAGCTCCTTTGGGGGGGGCGGCTATGGCTACACCTTC. Translation gives CASSSFGGGGYGYTF.

The chain links TRBV29-1 to TRBJ1-2; 10 positions agree with TRBD1. V lost 6 bases, J lost 5 bases, and 6 bases stayed unmatched. This CDR3 region has 13 residues. Germline assignment: CDR1 SQVTM and CDR2 ANQGSEA. The CDR3 nucleotides are TGCAGCGTGGGGGGGGGACAGGGGTATGGCTACACCTTC. It specifies CSVGGGQGYGYTF.

This clone was seen a handful of times. The rearrangement links TRBV4-2 to TRBJ2-5, with TRBD2 matching 8 bases. Looked up from germline, CDR1 is LGHNA and CDR2 is YNFKEQ. With V trimmed by 1 base and J by 5 bases, 3 bases remained unmatched. CDR3 size: 14 residues. The CDR3 DNA follows: TGTGCCAGCAGCCAAGGGACTAGCCTTGAGACCCAGTACTTC. Translating it yields CASSQGTSLETQYF.

This clone occurred a few times. The genes are TRBV19 and TRBJ1-1, with a weak D call TRBD1 (5 bases). The CDR3 runs 14 residues. The germline V gene encodes CDR1 LNHDA and CDR2 SQIVND (reference sequence). V was pared by 4 bases and J by 6 bases, with 15 bases between. Here the CDR3 reads CASSKDGTFSEAFF. In nucleotides, the CDR3 is TGTGCCAGTAGTAAAGACGGGACTTTCTCTGAAGCTTTCTTT.